Presented here are 15 T cell receptor beta chains from one specimen sequenced in a study of siplizumab effects on memory and regulatory T cells. Data came from immunoSEQ multiplex PCR; TCRdb stores just in-frame clones and leaves some out. The sample contains over 85,000 clones, about nine tenths of which appear only once. The sample taken for sequencing was CD4+ T cells sorted from blood. The source of these receptors is a human donor in good health.

The chain recombines TRBV9 with TRBJ2-3; TRBD2 is a possible D gene (5 bases). The V and J ends lost 4 bases and 2 bases respectively, with 17 bases between them. This CDR3 region has 16 residues. Germline V lookup: CDR1 SGDLS, CDR2 YYNGEE. The CDR3 reads CASSLGPSGYTDTQYF. The CDR3 bases are TGTGCCAGCAGCCTCGGTCCCTCGGGGTACACAGATACGCAGTATTTT.

The rearrangement joins TRBV7-9 to TRBJ1-2; D is perhaps TRBD1 (6 bases). Germline CDR1 SEHNR, CDR2 FQNEAQ (reference sequence). The length of the CDR3 is 16 residues. V gave up 1 base and J gave up 2 bases, with 14 bases separating them. In DNA form, the CDR3 reads TGTGCCAGCAGCTTAGGGGGGCAAGCGGGAAACTATGGCTACACCTTC. Protein: CASSLGGQAGNYGYTF.

V and J are TRBV6-5 and TRBJ2-7; the D is unclear. Looked up from germline, CDR1 is MNHEY and CDR2 is SVGAGI. The CDR3 runs to 15 residues. V lost 3 bases to trimming and J lost 2 bases, with 14 bases between them. The CDR3: CASSYTVALAYEQYF. The CDR3 DNA sequence: TGTGCCAGCAGTTATACAGTGGCATTAGCCTACGAGCAGTACTTC.

The sample holds one count of this clone. This chain connects TRBV5-1 to TRBJ1-2; 7 bases are a match to TRBD1. This CDR3 is 14 amino acids long. The germline V gene has CDR1 SGHRS and CDR2 YFSETQ. Germline trimming cut 4 bases from V and 6 bases from J; bases unmatched to any gene: 9. CDR3: CASSPLRDSHGYTF. The CDR3, as DNA: TGCGCCAGCAGCCCCCTCCGGGACAGCCATGGCTACACCTTC.

V gene TRBV4-1 combines with J gene TRBJ2-1, with D perhaps matching TRBD2 (5 bases). CDR1 MGHRA and CDR2 YSYEKL come from the germline V gene. V was shortened by 3 bases and J by 0 bases, with 12 bases between the two germline ends. This CDR3 is built from 16 residues. The CDR3, as DNA: TGCGCCAGCAGCCAGTTGAGGACTTACTCCTACAATGAGCAGTTCTTC. The encoded protein is CASSQLRTYSYNEQFF.

The rearrangement links TRBV6-5 to TRBJ1-2; D remains ambiguous. This CDR3 is built from 14 residues. Germline lookup yields CDR1 MNHEY and CDR2 SVGAGI. Trimming cost V 2 bases and J 4 bases, with 11 bases left between them. In DNA, the CDR3 is TGTGCCAGCAGTTACGATTCGGCTTTCTATGGCTACACCTTC. Translated: CASSYDSAFYGYTF.

V and J are TRBV6-6 and TRBJ1-1, with 7 bases aligning to TRBD1. Germline CDR1 MNHNY, CDR2 SVGAGI (reference sequence). This CDR3 region has 15 residues. J gave up 1 base and V 2 bases, and 4 bases lay outside the gene matches. The CDR3 spells CASSYTTGRNTEAFF. The CDR3 nucleotides are TGTGCCAGCAGTTACACGACAGGGAGGAACACTGAAGCTTTCTTT.

The rearrangement joins TRBV21-1 to TRBJ2-1; whether TRBD1, the table's D call, matches the DNA was not checked. TRBV21-1 is given as a pseudogene. The CDR3 has 15 amino acids. The CDR3 is CASRTRVSSYNEQFF. The CDR3 nucleotides are TGTGCCAGCAGGACAAGAGTCAGCTCCTACAATGAGCAGTTCTTC.

The rearrangement uses TRBV4-2 and TRBJ2-3; D is possibly TRBD2 (6 bases). CDR1 is LGHNA and CDR2 is YNFKEQ in the germline V gene. The CDR3 has 15 residues. The V end lost 0 bases, the J end lost 1 base, and 8 bases lay between the germline ends. For the CDR3, the DNA is TGTGCCAGCAGCCAAGAGGGGGGAGGCACAGATACGCAGTATTTT. It specifies CASSQEGGGTDTQYF.

This clone was observed once. This chain joins TRBV5-1 and TRBJ2-1; D is unclear. V lost 2 bases, J lost 2 bases, and 5 bases lay in between. CDR1 is SGHRS, CDR2 YFSETQ, per germline. The CDR3 runs 13 residues. The CDR3 nucleotides are TGCGCCAGCAGCTTCGACACCTACAATGAGCAGTTCTTC. Translation gives CASSFDTYNEQFF.

The J gene is TRBJ1-4, the V gene TRBV5-8, with D possibly matching TRBD1 (6 bases). CDR1 is SGHTS and CDR2 is YDEGEE in the germline V gene. Deletions cut 3 bases from V and 4 bases from J, with 10 bases between. The CDR3 has 14 amino acids. CDR3 DNA: TGTGCCAGCAGCTCGAGACAGGATAATGAAAAACTGTTTTTT. This sequence encodes CASSSRQDNEKLFF.

The chain carries TRBV5-6 and TRBJ1-2; possibly TRBD1 for D (5 bases). In germline, CDR1 is SGHDT, CDR2 YYEEEE. V was cut by 1 base and J by 0 bases, with 7 bases left in between. The CDR3 consists of 14 residues. The CDR3 bases are TGTGCCAGCAGCTTGAGGGGACCTAACTATGGCTACACCTTC. It specifies CASSLRGPNYGYTF.

This sequence joins TRBV5-6 and TRBJ1-5; TRBD1 might be the D (5 bases). The CDR3 covers 16 residues. Germline V gene sequence: CDR1 SGHDT, CDR2 YYEEEE. V lost 4 bases and J 4 bases, leaving 18 bases between the germline ends. CDR3 amino acids: CASSLGFTGLNQPQHF. The DNA for the CDR3 is TGTGCCAGCAGCCTTGGTTTCACAGGACTTAATCAGCCCCAGCATTTT.

This CDR3 is CASSKWALLKETQYF. The CDR3 region has the DNA TGTGCCAGCAGCAAATGGGCACTGCTTAAAGAGACCCAGTACTTC. The J gene is TRBJ2-5, the V gene TRBV21-1; no check of the table's D call, TRBD1, against the DNA was made. TRBV21-1 is a recognized pseudogene. This CDR3 comprises 15 residues.

The CDR3 sequence: CASSPPSGTLYEQYF. In DNA, the CDR3 is TGTGCCAGCTCACCACCGTCAGGCACCCTCTACGAGCAGTACTTC. This sequence joins TRBV18 and TRBJ2-7; D is unresolved. The germline gives CDR1 KGHSH, CDR2 LQKENI. The CDR3 is 15 amino acids. V was cut by 0 bases and J by 3 bases, with 12 bases left in between. Full variable domain (remainder filled in from reference TRBV18 and TRBJ2-7): NAGVMQNPRHLVRRRGQEARLRCSPMKGHSHVYWYRQLPEEGLKFMVYLQKENIIDESGMPKERFSAEFPKEGPSILRIQQVVRGDSAAYFCASSPPSGTLYEQYFGPGTRLTVT.